The entry below gives a single T cell receptor beta chain sequence along with its context. In the authors' methods: Amplifying reference gene primers gave estimates of nucleated cell counts. Profiled with immunoSEQ multiplex PCR; TCRdb holds only in-frame clones, not every one. V and J calls and clone size are given by that table; D and trimming were obtained from the DNA. The repertoire holds about 500,000 clones, with 85% to 90% as singletons. Trimming removed 5 bases at V and 5 bases at J, with 13 bases between. The CDR3 has 13 residues. Per the germline V gene, CDR1 is GTSNPN and CDR2 is SVGIG (reference sequence). The data belong to a study of blood T cell repertoires in COVID-19. Looking at the study overall: Acute-phase and convalescent COVID-19 samples originated in the United States, Italy and Spain. PBMCs, B-cell-depleted T cells, or T cells provided the cDNA or gDNA that made up the material.

Seattle participants joined during active infection and were tracked over time. The origin of this receptor is a woman aged 45 to 65 with COVID-19, enrolled during active disease. The rearrangement joins TRBV30 to TRBJ1-5; D perhaps matches TRBD1 (6 bases). Sequencing used peripheral blood. For the CDR3, the DNA is TGTGCCTGGCGTAGGGGGGGGGATCAGCCCCAGCATTTT. It is translated as CAWRRGGDQPQHF.